The clone carrying this T cell receptor beta chain was picked up a small number of times. Its antigen is still unknown. CDR3 size: 14 residues. V dropped 8 bases and J dropped 1 base, with 14 bases sitting between them. Germline CDR1 is MNHEY and CDR2 is SVGAGI. These data belong to a study of beta chain features in type 1 diabetes. The entirety of the isolated RNA underwent reverse transcription, so expressed TCRB transcripts were sequenced. Deep immunoSEQ sequencing covered naive, central memory and regulatory T cell samples. Assay used: immunoSEQ multiplex PCR; TCRdb lists only in-frame clones, some missing. The sample includes about 710,000 clones, about 14% seen only once; the top ten take approximately 0.042%. Notes on the study in general: Shortening of TCRB CDR3s, moderate but significant, appeared in all four CD4+ subsets of Type 1 diabetes patients. The naive, central memory and Treg TCRB repertoires looked more alike in patients than they did in healthy donors.

The sequenced material came from naive CD4+ T cells from blood. The receptor's source is a man between 18 and 29 years old with type 1 diabetes. The chain joins TRBV6-5 to TRBJ1-1; possibly TRBD1 for D (5 bases). The CDR3, as DNA: TGTGCCAGCGGGGAGGGGAACGGGAACACTGAAGCTTTCTTT. Translation gives CASGEGNGNTEAFF.